The 17 T cell receptor beta chains listed next were all sequenced from one sample in a study of shared clonotypes between healthy human individuals. Profiled with immunoSEQ multiplex PCR; TCRdb holds only in-frame clones, not every one. Of some 1,900,000 clones in the sample, approximately 94% were seen once. Naive CD8 isolation took CD45RO-negative cells positively selected for CCR7 and excluded terminally differentiated effector memory CD45RA+ cells. The sequenced material came from naive CD8+ T cells sorted from blood. Receptor source: a man between 18 and 35 years old in good health.

This CDR3 is CASSPRTHYEQYF. The DNA for the CDR3 is TGCGCCAGCAGCCCCCGGACCCACTACGAGCAGTACTTC. The genes are TRBV4-3 and TRBJ2-7; D not certain. V lost 4 bases, J lost 3 bases, and 10 bases lay in between. CDR1 is LGHNA, CDR2 YSLEER, per germline. This CDR3 spans 13 amino acids.

This clone occurred once. The V gene is TRBV28, the J gene TRBJ2-5; the match to TRBD1 covers 8 bases. J lost 4 bases, V lost 5 bases, and 9 bases had no gene match. There are 15 residues in the CDR3. From germline, CDR1 is MDHEN and CDR2 SYDVKM. CDR3 protein: CASSPRWGQAETQYF. CDR3 DNA sequence: TGTGCCAGCAGTCCCCGGTGGGGACAGGCAGAGACCCAGTACTTC. Variable domain in full (rest from reference TRBV28 and TRBJ2-5): DVKVTQSSRYLVKRTGEKVFLECVQDMDHENMFWYRQDPGLGLRLIYFSYDVKMKEKGDIPEGYSVSREKKERFSLILESASTNQTSMYLCASSPRWGQAETQYFGPGTRLLVL.

Points on this clone: Other DNA sequences in this specimen translate into the identical CDR3. The chain couples TRBV10-2 to TRBJ2-5, with 8 bases identical to TRBD1. V dropped 6 bases and J dropped 4; count of bases not matched to a gene: 1. Germline V gene sequence: CDR1 WSHSY, CDR2 SAAADI. The CDR3 runs 12 residues. This CDR3 is CASRDRGETQYF. As DNA, the CDR3 is TGCGCCAGCAGAGACAGGGGAGAGACCCAGTACTTC.

The chain uses TRBV6-5 and TRBJ2-7; maybe TRBD2 (5 bases). V shed 0 bases and J shed 4 bases, with 16 bases lying between them. The CDR3 covers 16 residues. CDR1 is MNHEY, CDR2 SVGAGI, per germline. The CDR3 DNA sequence: TGTGCCAGCAGTTACTCATGGGAGATCCTACCATACGAGCAGTACTTC. Protein sequence: CASSYSWEILPYEQYF.

The rearrangement links TRBV7-3 to TRBJ2-5; 8 positions agree with TRBD2. Losses at the gene ends were 4 bases for V and 1 base for J; bases not matched to a gene: 8. CDR1 SGHTA and CDR2 FQGTGA come from the germline V gene. This CDR3 has 16 residues. CDR3 in DNA: TGTGCCAGCAGCTACAAGCGGGGGCGGATCCAAGAGACCCAGTACTTC. Translation: CASSYKRGRIQETQYF.

In this sample, this clone turned up once. The V and J genes are TRBV4-1 and TRBJ2-7; TRBD1 matches at 9 bases. The CDR3 is made up of 15 amino acids. Germline values: CDR1 MGHRA, CDR2 YSYEKL. With 1 base clipped from V and 5 bases from J, the junction kept 6 bases outside the gene matches. CDR3 protein: CASSQGGTGSDEQYF. In nucleotides, the CDR3 is TGCGCCAGCAGCCAAGGGGGGACAGGGTCGGACGAGCAGTACTTC.

The chain joins TRBV19 to TRBJ2-5; D ambiguous. The CDR3 totals 14 residues. V lost 6 bases and J 7 bases, leaving 18 bases between the germline ends. The germline V gene encodes CDR1 LNHDA and CDR2 SQIVND (reference sequence). Here the CDR3 DNA reads TGTGCCAGTAGCCTCTCGGGCTCTCTGGGGACCCAGTACTTC. It is translated as CASSLSGSLGTQYF.

V usage is TRBV2 and J usage is TRBJ2-6, with TRBD1 as a possible D gene (6 bases). Trimming removed 9 bases at V and 0 bases at J, with 15 bases between. The V gene's germline CDR1 is SNHLY and CDR2 FYNNEI. CDR3 length: 16 amino acids. The CDR3 sequence is CASGQSRDSGANVLTF. The DNA of the CDR3 is TGTGCCAGTGGACAGTCGAGGGACTCTGGGGCCAACGTCCTGACTTTC.

The chain carries TRBV5-4 and TRBJ2-3, with TRBD2 as a possible D gene (7 bases). With 5 bases removed from V and 6 bases from J, the gap between germline ends came to 25 bases. Germline assignment: CDR1 SGHNT and CDR2 YYREEE (reference sequence). CDR3 length: 17 amino acids. The CDR3 here is CASSAWGGGALMDTQYF. In nucleotides, the CDR3 is TGTGCCAGCAGTGCCTGGGGAGGGGGGGCCTTAATGGATACGCAGTATTTT.

The chain employs TRBV2 and TRBJ2-7, with D perhaps TRBD1 or TRBD2 (5 bases each). Trimming shortened V by 10 bases and J by 0 bases, and 13 bases separated the two germline ends. Germline CDR1 is SNHLY and CDR2 is FYNNEI. The CDR3 totals 13 residues. In DNA, the CDR3 is TGTGCCACCTCCGGGACCGCCTCCTACGAGCAGTACTTC. It specifies CATSGTASYEQYF.

The gene calls are TRBV14 and TRBJ2-2; no clear D. Trimming stripped 0 bases from V and 6 bases from J, with 8 bases between. This CDR3 comprises 14 residues. In germline, CDR1 is SGHDN, CDR2 FVKESK. The CDR3 region has the DNA TGTGCCAGCAGCCAAGATTCCTGGCCCGGGGAGCTGTTTTTT. It yields the protein CASSQDSWPGELFF.

On this clone itself: At the DNA level, this CDR3 is encoded by other sequences in the same sample as well. CDR3 residues: CASSPGQGSYEQYF. The DNA for the CDR3 is TGCGCCAGCAGCCCCGGACAGGGATCCTACGAGCAGTACTTC. The chain has TRBV5-1 and TRBJ2-7, with 8 bases aligning to TRBD1. Per germline, CDR1 SGHRS and CDR2 YFSETQ. The CDR3 is 14 amino acids. Trimming cost V 4 bases and J 1 base; bases outside gene matches: 4.

A single count supports this clone. The J gene is TRBJ1-2, the V gene TRBV4-3; 12 positions match TRBD1. Per the germline V gene, CDR1 is LGHNA and CDR2 is YSLEER. Trimming took 0 bases from V and 7 from J; bases not matched to a gene: 6. The CDR3 totals 16 residues. The DNA for the CDR3 is TGCGCCAGCAGCCAAGATACGGGGACAGGGGGCTCTGGCTACACCTTC. Amino acids: CASSQDTGTGGSGYTF.

Remarks on this clone: Within the sample, other DNA sequences also encode this same CDR3. J is TRBJ2-3 and V is TRBV7-3; TRBD2 matches 8 bases. Germline V gives CDR1 SGHTA, CDR2 FQGTGA. This CDR3 region has 14 residues. J was trimmed by 0 bases and V by 5 bases; bases with no gene match: 1. Written as DNA, the CDR3 is TGTGCCAGCAGCCCTAGCGGGAGCACAGATACGCAGTATTTT. It translates to CASSPSGSTDTQYF.

The V call is TRBV12-5, the J call TRBJ2-7, with 9 bases matching TRBD1. Trimming cost V 3 bases and J 3 bases; bases outside gene matches: 3. CDR3 length equals 14 residues. From germline, CDR1 is LGHNT and CDR2 FRNRAP. This CDR3 reads CASGFNRGHYEQYF. For the CDR3, the DNA is TGTGCTAGTGGTTTTAACAGGGGGCACTACGAGCAGTACTTC.

This chain connects TRBV9 to TRBJ2-7; 7 positions match TRBD1. The junction had 9 bases not matched to a gene; V was cut back by 3 bases and J by 3 bases. The CDR3 has 15 residues. CDR1 and CDR2 from the germline V gene are SGDLS and YYNGEE. The CDR3 bases are TGTGCCAGCAGCGAAGGTGGGGACAGCTACTACGAGCAGTACTTC. This sequence encodes CASSEGGDSYYEQYF.

V is TRBV7-9 and J is TRBJ2-3; no firm D call. This CDR3 contains 14 residues. Germline V gene data show CDR1 as SEHNR and CDR2 as FQNEAQ (reference sequence). Trimming shortened V by 3 bases and J by 3 bases, and 10 bases separated the two germline ends. The CDR3 nucleotides read TGTGCCAGCAGCTTCGGGTGGGTTACAGATACGCAGTATTTT. Translating gives CASSFGWVTDTQYF.